These T cell receptor beta chains were read from a single sample in a study of T cells in Graves' hyperthyroidism and ophthalmopathy. One entry per CDR3 protein results from TCRdb running MiXCR on the multiplex PCR reads. The repertoire has some 250,000 distinct CDR3 sequences, roughly 15% of them found once; the top ten carry 10% to 15%. Sequencing was done on a sample of blood. The source is a woman aged 40-49 years with Graves' hyperthyroidism that later progressed to Graves' ophthalmopathy. The CDR3 runs from the conserved cysteine through the conserved F or W. A D gene is named only where the DNA matches it firmly. Size is omitted from some rows. Given values are once, few, many or a class for expanded clones.

few	TRBJ2-4	TRBV4-1	TRBD2	TGCGCCAGCAGCCATATGACTAGCGGAAACATTCAGTACTTC	CASSHMTSGNIQYF
few	TRBJ1-2	TRBV10-3	NA	TGTGCCATCAGTGATCAGGGAATATTCGGCTACACCTTC	CAISDQGIFGYTF
many	TRBJ1-4	TRBV6-1	NA	TGTGCCAGCAAGTGGGAACATTTGAATGAAAAACTGTTTTTT	CASKWEHLNEKLFF
many	TRBJ2-2	TRBV28	TRBD1	TGTGCCAGCAGACGGGACAGGGTTGTGTTAGCGAACACCGGGGAGCTGTTTTTT	CASRRDRVVLANTGELFF
NA	TRBJ2-2	TRBV27	NA	TGTGCCAGCAGTTTTCATTCCGGGGAGCTGTTTTTT	CASSFHSGELFF
NA	TRBJ2-1	TRBV4-1	TRBD2	TGCGCCAGCAGCCAACCTCTAGCGGGAAGATACAATGAGCAGCTCTTC	CASSQPLAGRYNEQLF
NA	TRBJ2-1	TRBV20-1	NA	TGCAGTGCTAGCAGTGGGGGATCCTACAATGAGCAGTTCTTC	CSASSGGSYNEQFF
many	TRBJ2-5	TRBV5-1	NA	TGCGCCAGCAGCTTCGGGACGGAAGAGACCCAGTACTTC	CASSFGTEETQYF
many	TRBJ1-4	TRBV28	NA	TGTGCCAGCGGGTCGGGGCTTGAAAAACTGTTTTTT	CASGSGLEKLFF
many	TRBJ2-5	TRBV5-1	NA	TGCGCCAGCAGCTCCGAGGGCCGTTCTCAGTACTTC	CASSSEGRSQYF
NA	TRBJ2-5	TRBV5-1	NA	TGCGCCAGCAGCTTGGAGGTAGCAGGACTAAAAGAGACCCAGTACTTC	CASSLEVAGLKETQYF
many	TRBJ2-3	TRBV5-6	NA	TGTGCCAGCAGCTCGACAGTTACAGATACGCAGTATTTT	CASSSTVTDTQYF
many	TRBJ2-6	TRBV3-1	NA	TGTGCCAGCAGCCAGACGTCGGAACATGAGGCCAACGTCCTGACTTTC	CASSQTSEHEANVLTF
many	TRBJ2-1	TRBV11-2	TRBD1	TGTGCCAGCAGCGCCGCCAGGGGGACAACTTACAATGAGCAGTTCTTC	CASSAARGTTYNEQFF
NA	TRBJ2-6	TRBV7-9	TRBD1	TGTGCCAGCAGCCACTACAGGGGCCCTGGGGCCAACGTCCTGACTTTC	CASSHYRGPGANVLTF
few	TRBJ2-6	TRBV27	NA	TGTGCCAGCAGTAGGTTCTCTGGGGCCAACGTCCTGACTTTC	CASSRFSGANVLTF